A single sample is the source of the 32 T cell receptor beta chains below, sequenced in a study of blood T cell repertoires in COVID-19. Some clones are missing from TCRdb's copy, which holds only in-frame ones; the method was immunoSEQ multiplex PCR. The sample lists around 400,000 clones, roughly 87% occurring once. The sample comprised PBMCs or T cells enriched from blood (not recorded which). These receptors were taken from a woman aged 50 to 60 who had recovered from COVID-19.

This rearrangement joins TRBV11-2 to TRBJ2-7; D call uncertain. The CDR3 sequence is 15 residues long. With 0 bases removed from V and 5 bases from J, the gap between germline ends came to 14 bases. CDR1 and CDR2 from the germline V gene are SGHAT and FQNNGV. CDR3 coding DNA: TGTGCCAGCAGCTTAGACGGATCTAGTTCCGACGAGCAGTACTTC. This codes for CASSLDGSSSDEQYF. The whole variable domain, remainder taken from reference TRBV11-2 and TRBJ2-7, is EAGVAQSPRYKIIEKRQSVAFWCNPISGHATLYWYQQILGQGPKLLIQFQNNGVVDDSQLPKDRFSAERLKGVDSTLKIQPAKLEDSAVYLCASSLDGSSSDEQYFGPGTRLTVT.

The J gene is TRBJ1-4, the V gene TRBV7-2, with D maybe TRBD1 (6 bases). Trimming took 0 bases from V and 5 from J, leaving 13 bases between them. Germline CDR1 and CDR2: SGHTA and FQGNSA. The CDR3 has 16 amino acids. This CDR3 reads CASSLALGAFNEKLFF. The CDR3 DNA reads TGTGCCAGCAGCTTAGCATTGGGGGCCTTCAATGAAAAACTGTTTTTT.

This clone was counted a single time. The V gene is TRBV4-3, the J gene TRBJ2-2; 8 bases agree with TRBD2. J gave up 5 bases and V 1 base, and 6 bases lay outside the gene matches. Germline V lookup: CDR1 LGHNA, CDR2 YSLEER. The CDR3 extends over 16 amino acids. As DNA, the CDR3 is TGCGCCAGCAGCCAAGTCTCCAGCGGGGGTACCGGGGAGCTGTTTTTT. Protein product: CASSQVSSGGTGELFF.

This sequence joins TRBV18 and TRBJ2-5; 7 nucleotides match TRBD2. The CDR3 runs to 11 residues. CDR1 and CDR2 from the germline V gene are KGHSH and LQKENI. The V gene end was trimmed by 5 bases and the J gene end by 7 bases; junction bases not matched to a gene: 1. Written as DNA, the CDR3 is TGTGCCAGCTCAGGGAGGGTGACCCAGTACTTC. Its translation: CASSGRVTQYF.

The chain uses TRBV19 and TRBJ1-2; 8 bases are a match to TRBD1. This CDR3 is 14 amino acids long. The V gene's germline CDR1 is LNHDA and CDR2 SQIVND (reference sequence). Trimming cost V 6 bases and J 8 bases; bases outside gene matches: 11. The CDR3 nucleotides read TGTGCCAGTAGCCCCCCGGACAGGGATCGAGGCTACACCTTC. Amino acids: CASSPPDRDRGYTF.

This rearrangement joins TRBV7-2 to TRBJ1-1; 10 nucleotides match TRBD1. The CDR3 contains 12 residues. Germline CDR1 and CDR2: SGHTA and FQGNSA. The J segment lost 12 bases and the V segment lost 5 bases, leaving 6 bases of the junction unmatched. CDR3 coding DNA: TGTGCCAGCAGCGGGGACAGGGGTGGGCCTTTCTTT. This sequence encodes CASSGDRGGPFF. The full variable domain, completed using reference TRBV7-2 and TRBJ1-1, is GAGVSQSPSNKVTEKGKDVELRCDPISGHTALYWYRQSLGQGLEFLIYFQGNSAPDKSGLPSDRFSAERTGGSVSTLTIQRTQQEDSAVYLCASSGDRGGPFFGQGTRLTVV.

This chain uses TRBV7-9 with TRBJ2-1; D may be TRBD1 (6 bases). Trimming removed 5 bases from V and 12 bases from J, with 11 bases in between. Germline lookup yields CDR1 SEHNR and CDR2 FQNEAQ (reference sequence). The CDR3 loop spans 11 amino acids. The CDR3 DNA follows: TGTGCCAGCAGCCGACAGGTTGGGCAGTTCTTC. Protein product: CASSRQVGQFF.

V is TRBV5-6 and J is TRBJ2-1; TRBD2 might be the D (6 bases). The CDR3 contains 12 residues. The V and J ends lost 4 bases and 6 bases respectively, with 8 bases between them. CDR1 and CDR2 from the germline V gene are SGHDT and YYEEEE. CDR3 residues: CASSRGLNEQFF. DNA for the CDR3: TGTGCCAGCAGCCGGGGACTCAATGAGCAGTTCTTC.

The chain carries TRBV19 and TRBJ2-1, with 12 bases aligning to TRBD2. There are 20 residues in the CDR3. Looked up from germline, CDR1 is LNHDA and CDR2 is SQIVND (reference sequence). V was pared by 4 bases and J by 4 bases, with 17 bases of the junction left unmatched. The CDR3 region is CASSSQGQILAGGKYNEQFF. In DNA, the CDR3 is TGTGCCAGTAGTAGTCAGGGACAAATACTAGCGGGGGGCAAGTACAATGAGCAGTTCTTC.

The chain employs TRBV16 and TRBJ1-2; the match to TRBD1 covers 7 bases. The CDR3 extends over 15 amino acids. From germline, CDR1 is KGHSY and CDR2 FQNENV. With 3 bases clipped from V and 4 bases from J, the junction kept 8 bases outside the gene matches. The CDR3 here is CASSQTPGQSYGYTF. DNA of the CDR3: TGTGCCAGCAGCCAGACGCCGGGACAGTCCTATGGCTACACCTTC.

The chain has TRBV3-1 (or the pseudogene TRBV3-2) and TRBJ1-1; D possibly corresponds to TRBD1 (6 bases). The V end lost 4 bases, the J end lost 5 bases, and 14 bases lay between the germline ends. The germline gives CDR1 LGHDT, CDR2 YNNKEL (reference sequence). The CDR3 sequence is 14 residues long. The CDR3 DNA sequence: TGTGCCAGCAGCCGCACCAGGGGTCGTACTGAAGCTTTCTTT. Translated: CASSRTRGRTEAFF.

The chain employs TRBV10-3 and TRBJ2-3, with TRBD1 as a possible D gene (5 bases). The CDR3 loop spans 12 amino acids. Germline V gene sequence: CDR1 ENHRY, CDR2 SYGVKD. V dropped 2 bases and J dropped 13 bases, with 13 bases sitting between them. The CDR3 bases are TGTGCCATCAGTGAGGTCGACAGCCCCAAGTATTTT. This encodes CAISEVDSPKYF.

A single count supports this clone. V is TRBV6-5 and J is TRBJ1-1, with D perhaps TRBD1 (6 bases). V was clipped by 10 bases and J by 0 bases, with 15 bases between them. This CDR3 region has 14 residues. The germline gives CDR1 MNHEY, CDR2 SVGAGI. CDR3 nucleotide sequence: TGTGCCACGACCAGGGACAACCTGAACACTGAAGCTTTCTTT. Translating it yields CATTRDNLNTEAFF.

The V gene is TRBV3-1 (or the pseudogene TRBV3-2), the J gene TRBJ2-1; no firm D call. The length of the CDR3 is 14 residues. The V end was cut by 4 bases, the J end by 2 bases, with 9 bases between. In germline, CDR1 is LGHDT, CDR2 YNNKEL (reference sequence). The CDR3 DNA follows: TGTGCCAGCAGCCCTAGTATCACCTACAATGAGCAGTTCTTC. Its translation: CASSPSITYNEQFF.

The V and J genes are TRBV5-1 and TRBJ1-1; TRBD1 might be the D (6 bases). Trimming removed 6 bases from V and 5 bases from J, with 17 bases in between. The CDR3 has 14 amino acids. Germline V lookup: CDR1 SGHRS, CDR2 YFSETQ. The CDR3 loop is CASKIYREGTEAFF. The CDR3 coding sequence is TGCGCCAGCAAGATTTACAGGGAGGGGACTGAAGCTTTCTTT.

The rearrangement uses TRBV18 and TRBJ1-1; D call uncertain. The CDR3 contains 14 residues. V lost 0 bases and J lost 3, with 8 bases in between. Germline assignment: CDR1 KGHSH and CDR2 LQKENI. CDR3 protein: CASSPPSVYTEAFF. The CDR3 DNA sequence: TGTGCCAGCTCACCACCTTCTGTATACACTGAAGCTTTCTTT.

The chain links TRBV5-1 to TRBJ1-2; the D is unclear. Per germline, CDR1 SGHRS and CDR2 YFSETQ. CDR3 length equals 14 residues. The ends were cut back, 4 bases at V and 3 bases at J, with 13 bases in the middle. This CDR3 reads CASSLTGIDYGYTF. In DNA, the CDR3 is TGCGCCAGCAGCCTTACCGGGATTGACTATGGCTACACCTTC. Drawing the rest from reference TRBV5-1 and TRBJ1-2, the complete variable domain is KAGVTQTPRYLIKTRGQQVTLSCSPISGHRSVSWYQQTPGQGLQFLFEYFSETQRNKGNFPGRFSGRQFSNSRSEMNVSTLELGDSALYLCASSLTGIDYGYTFGSGTRLTVV.

The gene calls are TRBV3-1 (or the pseudogene TRBV3-2) and TRBJ1-6; TRBD1 matches 7 bases. After removal of 4 bases from V and 5 bases from J, the junction contained 2 bases not matched to a gene. Germline V gene data show CDR1 as LGHDT and CDR2 as YNNKEL (reference sequence). This CDR3 spans 14 amino acids. CDR3 DNA sequence: TGTGCCAGCAGCCCCGGGACAGATAATTCACCCCTCCACTTT. It encodes CASSPGTDNSPLHF.

The J gene is TRBJ1-6, the V gene TRBV6-1, with a weak D call TRBD1 (6 bases). Germline V CDR1 and CDR2: MNHNS, SASEGT. The germline V and J ends were trimmed by 2 bases and 2 bases, with 10 bases remaining between them. CDR3 size: 16 residues. In DNA, the CDR3 is TGTGCCAGCAGTGAAAGACAGGAAGCCTATAATTCACCCCTCCACTTT. Its translation is CASSERQEAYNSPLHF.

V is TRBV9 and J is TRBJ1-1, with a weak D call TRBD1 (6 bases). Germline CDR1 SGDLS, CDR2 YYNGEE. The CDR3 consists of 14 residues. V shed 3 bases and J shed 3 bases, with 12 bases lying between them. CDR3 coding DNA: TGTGCCAGCAGCGCCTCAGGGGATCACACTGAAGCTTTCTTT. Translating gives CASSASGDHTEAFF.

This clone has just a few counts. V and J are TRBV3-1 (or the pseudogene TRBV3-2) and TRBJ1-2, with 9 bases identical to TRBD1. This CDR3 comprises 14 residues. Germline values: CDR1 LGHDT, CDR2 YNNKEL (reference sequence). Germline trimming cut 0 bases from V and 9 bases from J; bases unmatched to any gene: 5. CDR3 coding DNA: TGTGCCAGCAGCCAAGAGGGACAGGGTGTTAGCTACACCTTC. Its protein is CASSQEGQGVSYTF.

The chain carries TRBV19 and TRBJ1-1; D is perhaps TRBD1 (5 bases). Looked up from germline, CDR1 is LNHDA and CDR2 is SQIVND (reference sequence). V was trimmed by 9 bases and J by 2 bases, leaving 16 bases between them. The CDR3 consists of 14 residues. CDR3 sequence: CASLWGGRNTEAFF. In DNA, the CDR3 is TGTGCCAGCCTTTGGGGGGGAAGAAACACTGAAGCTTTCTTT.

V gene TRBV29-1 combines with J gene TRBJ1-2; 10 bases are shared with TRBD1. Germline loops: CDR1 SQVTM, CDR2 ANQGSEA. Trimming removed 6 bases from V and 5 bases from J; junction bases left unmatched: 6. The CDR3 sequence is 13 residues long. The CDR3 loop is CSVGGGQGYGYTF. The CDR3 DNA is TGCAGCGTCGGGGGGGGACAGGGGTATGGCTACACCTTC.

The chain joins TRBV19 to TRBJ1-6, with 9 positions matching TRBD1. The CDR3 extends over 14 amino acids. Trimming at V came to 6 bases and at J to 6 bases, leaving 3 bases not matched to a gene. Germline-derived CDR1 and CDR2 are LNHDA and SQIVND (reference sequence). CDR3: CASRTGQGNSPLHF. CDR3 DNA sequence: TGTGCCAGTAGGACGGGACAGGGTAATTCACCCCTCCACTTT. The whole variable domain, filled in from reference TRBV19 and TRBJ1-6, reads DGGITQSPKYLFRKEGQNVTLSCEQNLNHDAMYWYRQDPGQGLRLIYYSQIVNDFQKGDIAEGYSVSREKKESFPLTVTSAQKNPTAFYLCASRTGQGNSPLHFGNGTRLTVT.

The V call is TRBV2, the J call TRBJ2-1; perhaps TRBD1 as D (6 bases). The ends were cut back, 3 bases at V and 13 bases at J, with 28 bases in the middle. The CDR3 loop spans 17 amino acids. The germline V gene has CDR1 SNHLY and CDR2 FYNNEI. CDR3 DNA sequence: TGTGCCAGCAGTGACTTGGGCAGGGGAGAGTGGGGATCCCCTCAGTTCTTC. Protein sequence: CASSDLGRGEWGSPQFF.

This clone was seen a handful of times. The CDR3 here is CASSLGLPGTEAFF. DNA of the CDR3: TGTGCCAGCAGCTTAGGACTTCCTGGCACTGAAGCTTTCTTT. This chain uses TRBV7-9 with TRBJ1-1; the D is unclear. V was pared by 1 base and J by 4 bases, with 10 bases between. Looked up from germline, CDR1 is SEHNR and CDR2 is FQNEAQ (reference sequence). The CDR3 runs 14 residues.

V and J are TRBV7-6 and TRBJ1-1, with 12 bases that match TRBD1. The germline V gene encodes CDR1 SGHVS and CDR2 FNYEAQ. V dropped 5 bases and J dropped 7; count of bases not matched to a gene: 8. The CDR3 extends over 15 amino acids. Here the CDR3 reads CASSRAGQGAREAFF. As DNA, the CDR3 is TGTGCCAGCAGCCGGGCGGGACAGGGGGCGCGTGAAGCTTTCTTT.

This clone was found a few times. The chain combines TRBV9 with TRBJ1-1, with D possibly TRBD1 on 5 matching bases. The germline V and J ends were trimmed by 4 bases and 4 bases, with 20 bases remaining between them. CDR3 length equals 16 residues. The germline gives CDR1 SGDLS, CDR2 YYNGEE. The CDR3 DNA is TGTGCCAGCAGCCCCCGGTGGGGCGGGGCGGGCACTGAAGCTTTCTTT. Its translation is CASSPRWGGAGTEAFF. Supplemented by reference TRBV9 and TRBJ1-1, the full variable domain reads DSGVTQTPKHLITATGQRVTLRCSPRSGDLSVYWYQQSLDQGLQFLIQYYNGEERAKGNILERFSAQQFPDLHSELNLSSLELGDSALYFCASSPRWGGAGTEAFFGQGTRLTVV.

This clone was recorded only once. This chain links TRBV29-1 with TRBJ1-2; 9 bases are shared with TRBD1. Germline CDR1 is SQVTM and CDR2 is ANQGSEA. The ends lost 6 bases at V and 7 bases at J; junction bases unmatched: 9. The length of the CDR3 is 13 residues. The CDR3 sequence is CSVTGTGTGGYTF. Here the CDR3 DNA reads TGCAGCGTAACCGGGACAGGGACCGGTGGCTACACCTTC.

J is TRBJ1-1 and V is TRBV14; perhaps TRBD1 as D (6 bases). CDR3 size: 13 residues. Per the germline V gene, CDR1 is SGHDN and CDR2 is FVKESK. Trimming removed 3 bases at V and 1 base at J, with 6 bases between. CDR3 in DNA: TGTGCCAGCAGCCAGGGACAGAACACTGAAGCTTTCTTT. This gives the protein CASSQGQNTEAFF.

The chain is built from TRBV5-4 and TRBJ1-3; 8 nucleotides agree with TRBD1. Per the germline V gene, CDR1 is SGHNT and CDR2 is YYREEE (reference sequence). With V trimmed by 3 bases and J by 0 bases, 8 bases remained unmatched. The CDR3 totals 17 residues. The CDR3 loop is CASSSGRQGSSGNTIYF. The CDR3 bases are TGTGCCAGCAGCTCGGGGAGACAGGGGTCCTCTGGAAACACCATATATTTT.

The chain employs TRBV19 and TRBJ1-5; weak D call: TRBD1 (5 bases). The germline V and J ends were trimmed by 6 bases and 4 bases, with 10 bases remaining between them. Per germline, CDR1 LNHDA and CDR2 SQIVND (reference sequence). The CDR3 runs to 13 residues. The CDR3 region is CASRWGRNQPQHF. The CDR3 coding sequence is TGTGCCAGTAGATGGGGCAGAAATCAGCCCCAGCATTTT.